The next 14 T cell receptor beta chains were all read from a single sample in a study of T cells after yellow fever vaccination. TCRdb re-called the 5' RACE reads with MiXCR, one entry per CDR3 protein. This sample has around 100,000 distinct CDR3 sequences; roughly 8.9% occur once, and the top ten carry roughly 23%. Specimen: CD8+ T cells sorted from PBMCs, collected 45 days after the yellow fever booster vaccination. These receptors were obtained from a man younger than 45 who received the YFV17D yellow fever vaccine.

This rearrangement joins TRBV7-9 to TRBJ1-1; D is ambiguous. Germline V gives CDR1 SEHNR, CDR2 FQNEAQ (reference sequence). The CDR3 totals 14 residues. Trimming cost V 1 base and J 1 base, with 7 bases left between them. CDR3 nucleotide sequence: TGTGCCAGCAGCTTAGGGCGGGGGAACACTGAAGCTTTCTTT. This translates into CASSLGRGNTEAFF.

In its sample, this clonotype was seen a few times. This chain uses TRBV12-3 or TRBV12-4 with TRBJ2-2; D unclear. CDR3 size: 14 residues. The V end lost 6 bases, the J end lost 1 base, and 9 bases lay between the germline ends. The CDR3 here is CASSPFLNTGELFF. The CDR3 DNA reads as TGTGCCAGCAGCCCCTTCCTGAACACCGGGGAGCTGTTTTTT.

Ten or more counts support this clonotype. V usage is TRBV15 and J usage is TRBJ2-1; unclear D gene. Germline assignment: CDR1 LNHNV and CDR2 YYDKDF (reference sequence). The CDR3 length is 13 residues. The V end was cut by 2 bases, the J end by 5 bases, with 7 bases between. This CDR3 reads CATSRIENNEQFF. The CDR3 DNA is TGTGCCACCAGCAGAATTGAAAACAATGAGCAGTTCTTC.

This clonotype was seen repeatedly, ten times or more. The chain joins TRBV29-1 to TRBJ2-1; the match to TRBD2 covers 10 bases. There are 19 residues in the CDR3. Germline V gives CDR1 SQVTM, CDR2 ANQGSEA. J was trimmed by 2 bases and V by 8 bases; bases with no gene match: 21. CDR3 in amino acids: CSTEFGGLAAPAPYNEQFF. DNA of the CDR3: TGCAGCACGGAGTTCGGAGGACTAGCGGCCCCAGCTCCCTACAATGAGCAGTTCTTC.

This clonotype showed up many times. The chain has TRBV12-3 or TRBV12-4 and TRBJ1-5, with D maybe TRBD1 (5 bases). The CDR3 has 17 amino acids. Trimming left V 3 bases short and J 3 bases short, with 18 bases between. CDR3 in amino acids: CASSFSRDGIDNQPQHF. CDR3 DNA sequence: TGTGCCAGCAGTTTTTCCAGGGATGGAATTGACAATCAGCCCCAGCATTTT.

This clonotype was seen ten or more times. V and J are TRBV4-1 and TRBJ2-7; 11 bases fit TRBD2. CDR1 is MGHRA, CDR2 YSYEKL, per germline. This CDR3 spans 16 amino acids. J gave up 2 bases and V 0 bases, and 3 bases lay outside the gene matches. The CDR3 is CASSQDLLAGAYEQYF. DNA of the CDR3: TGCGCCAGCAGCCAAGATCTACTAGCGGGAGCCTACGAGCAGTACTTC.

V gene TRBV11-2 combines with J gene TRBJ1-1; TRBD1 might be the D (5 bases). The germline V gene has CDR1 SGHAT and CDR2 FQNNGV. This CDR3 is 12 amino acids long. V lost 3 bases and J 7 bases, leaving 9 bases between the germline ends. CDR3 nucleotides: TGTGCCAGCAGCTTCTCCGGGGGTGAAGCTTTCTTT. This codes for CASSFSGGEAFF.

This clonotype was recorded at least ten times. The chain links TRBV29-1 to TRBJ2-7; possible D gene TRBD1, 6 bases. The CDR3 length is 17 residues. Deletions cut 3 bases from V and 4 bases from J, with 25 bases between. Germline lookup yields CDR1 SQVTM and CDR2 ANQGSEA. CDR3 nucleotide sequence: TGCAGCGTTGAGTTGTTGGGACACTCAAACAGCGAATACGAGCAGTACTTC. Encoded protein: CSVELLGHSNSEYEQYF.

This clonotype was seen ten or more times. This chain connects TRBV7-9 to TRBJ2-2; TRBD1 aligns across 7 bases. Germline CDR1 reads SEHNR; CDR2 reads FQNEAQ (reference sequence). This CDR3 is 15 amino acids long. With V trimmed by 6 bases and J by 2 bases, 6 bases remained unmatched. Here the CDR3 DNA reads TGTGCCAGCAGTCGGGACAGAATTAACACCGGGGAGCTGTTTTTT. It codes for CASSRDRINTGELFF. Filled out from reference TRBV7-9 and TRBJ2-2, the complete variable domain reads DTGVSQNPRHKITKRGQNVTFRCDPISEHNRLYWYRQTLGQGPEFLTYFQNEAQLEKSRLLSDRFSAERPKGSFSTLEIQRTEQGDSAMYLCASSRDRINTGELFFGEGSRLTVL.

This clonotype occurred many times. The chain employs TRBV7-2 and TRBJ2-7, with 12 bases that match TRBD2. Germline-derived CDR1 and CDR2 are SGHTA and FQGNSA. Germline trimming cut 4 bases from V and 4 bases from J; bases unmatched to any gene: 2. The CDR3 has 14 residues. The CDR3 protein is CASSSGTSGYEQYF. For the CDR3, the DNA is TGTGCCAGCAGCTCCGGGACTAGCGGGTACGAGCAGTACTTC.

The chain uses TRBV6-6 and TRBJ1-2; TRBD1 aligns across 7 bases. With 2 bases clipped from V and 6 bases from J, the junction kept 0 bases outside the gene matches. The CDR3 extends over 12 amino acids. Germline CDR1 is MNHNY and CDR2 is SVGAGI (reference sequence). As DNA, the CDR3 is TGTGCCAGCAGTTACGGGACAGATGGCTACACCTTC. Amino acid sequence: CASSYGTDGYTF.

This clonotype was observed a few times. The CDR3 spells CASPQGLAGEGPKETQYF. CDR3 bases: TGTGCCAGCCCGCAGGGACTAGCGGGAGAAGGGCCTAAAGAGACCCAGTACTTC. This rearrangement joins TRBV21-1 to TRBJ2-5; the table calls TRBD2, which could not be checked here. TRBV21-1 is a documented pseudogene. CDR3 length: 18 residues.

There are a few counts of this clonotype. This chain connects TRBV27 to TRBJ2-7; 7 nucleotides agree with TRBD2. Germline V CDR1 and CDR2: MNHEY, SMNVEV (reference sequence). There are 14 residues in the CDR3. The V and J ends lost 2 bases and 3 bases, in that order; junction bases with no gene match: 4. CDR3 region: CASSLAGVGYEQYF. The CDR3 DNA reads as TGTGCCAGCAGTTTAGCGGGAGTGGGCTACGAGCAGTACTTC.

This clonotype was observed many times. This chain links TRBV7-9 with TRBJ1-5; D unresolved. The germline V gene encodes CDR1 SEHNR and CDR2 FQNEAQ (reference sequence). V was trimmed by 4 bases and J by 8 bases, leaving 6 bases between them. The CDR3 runs to 11 residues. The CDR3: CASSSGEPQHF. CDR3 nucleotides: TGTGCCAGCAGCTCCGGGGAGCCCCAGCATTTT.